These 32 T cell receptor beta chains were all obtained from the same sample, sequenced in a study of T cells in Graves' hyperthyroidism and ophthalmopathy. Amplification of TCR beta CDR3 regions used RNA as the template. The HTBI set primed first-round TCR CDR3 RT-PCR. In TCRdb, the multiplex PCR reads were re-called with MiXCR into one record per CDR3 protein. The repertoire includes some 560,000 distinct CDR3 sequences, 14% of them detected once, and about 14% sits in the top ten. Sequencing was done on a sample of blood. Receptors originate from a woman in her thirties or forties with Graves' hyperthyroidism.

CDR3 DNA sequence: TGTGCCAGTAGCTCGACTAGCGGGAGAAATAAGCAGTACTTC. Its protein product is CASSSTSGRNKQYF. This chain connects TRBV19 to TRBJ2-7, with 12 bases lining up with TRBD2. Per the germline V gene, CDR1 is LNHDA and CDR2 is SQIVND (reference sequence). CDR3 length equals 14 residues. J gave up 8 bases and V 6 bases, and 8 bases lay outside the gene matches.

The chain carries TRBV5-1 and TRBJ2-1; D call uncertain. CDR3 length equals 14 residues. Germline values: CDR1 SGHRS, CDR2 YFSETQ. V lost 0 bases and J lost 12, with 16 bases in between. This chain's CDR3 is CASSLEPDDPPQFF. The CDR3 DNA reads TGCGCCAGCAGCTTGGAACCGGATGACCCCCCGCAGTTCTTC.

V and J are TRBV28 and TRBJ2-1; TRBD2 might be the D (6 bases). This CDR3 has 15 residues. CDR1 and CDR2 from the germline V gene are MDHEN and SYDVKM. With 6 bases removed from V and 7 bases from J, the gap between germline ends came to 19 bases. CDR3 loop: CASSPSSERLNEQFF. Here the CDR3 DNA reads TGTGCCAGCAGCCCCTCTAGCGAGAGACTAAATGAGCAGTTCTTC.

Ten or more counts support this clonotype. V usage is TRBV7-3 and J usage is TRBJ2-3; D is unclear. The CDR3 sequence is 14 residues long. Per the germline V gene, CDR1 is SGHTA and CDR2 is FQGTGA. Trimming pared 1 base from V and 6 bases from J, leaving 11 bases between. Here the CDR3 reads CASSLNAIGDTQYF. The CDR3 DNA is TGTGCCAGCAGCTTAAACGCGATCGGCGATACGCAGTATTTT.

To note about this clonotype: Being one base from a much bigger clone, this may be a read error. The chain carries TRBV3-1 and TRBJ1-5, with D possibly TRBD1 on 6 matching bases. This CDR3 is built from 15 residues. Germline-derived CDR1 and CDR2 are LGHDT and YNNKEL (reference sequence). The CDR3 region is CASSQGGLGDQPRHF. The CDR3 coding sequence is TGTGCCAGCAGCCAAGGGGGGCTAGGGGATCAGCCCCGGCATTTT.

This clonotype has at least ten counts. This rearrangement joins TRBV24-1 to TRBJ2-5, with a tentative D call TRBD1 (5 bases). Deletions cut 7 bases from V and 0 bases from J, with 17 bases between. The CDR3 sequence is 16 residues long. Germline CDR1 KGHDR, CDR2 SFDVKD. CDR3 nucleotides: TGTGCCACCAGACCGGTCCAGGGTAGCCACCAAGAGACCCAGTACTTC. Translation: CATRPVQGSHQETQYF.

Written as DNA, the CDR3 is TGTGCCACCAGTAAACCGACAGGAGGGAACAATGAGCAGTTCTTC. Its protein product is CATSKPTGGNNEQFF. This chain links TRBV24-1 with TRBJ2-1, with D possibly called TRBD1 or TRBD2 (6 bases each). The CDR3 sequence is 15 residues long. V dropped 6 bases and J dropped 5 bases, with 16 bases sitting between them. CDR1 is KGHDR, CDR2 SFDVKD, per germline.

This clonotype has just a few counts. The rearrangement uses TRBV24-1 and TRBJ2-3; 9 bases fit TRBD1. V gave up 6 bases and J gave up 4 bases; unmatched junction bases: 7. The CDR3 spans 15 residues. CDR1 and CDR2 (germline): KGHDR, SFDVKD. In nucleotides, the CDR3 is TGTGCCACCAGTCCGGGACAGGGCCCCCCAGATACGCAGTATTTT. Protein: CATSPGQGPPDTQYF.

This clonotype occurred many times. The V and J genes are TRBV20-1 and TRBJ2-7; TRBD2 is a possible D gene (7 bases). The V gene's germline CDR1 is DFQATT and CDR2 SNEGSKA (reference sequence). The CDR3 covers 12 residues. CDR3 nucleotides: TGCAGCGCCGGGGGGCGGGAGTACGAGCAGTACTTC. Protein: CSAGGREYEQYF.

A note on this clonotype: Given a much more abundant clone one base away, this may be a read error. CDR3 residues: CASSWTSGTYEQYF. The CDR3 coding sequence is TGTGCCAGCAGCTGGACTAGCGGGACCTACGAGCAGTACTTC. The V gene is TRBV5-5, the J gene TRBJ2-7; TRBD2 agrees at 12 bases. The CDR3 has 14 amino acids. After removal of 3 bases from V and 2 bases from J, the junction contained 0 bases not matched to a gene. Germline V CDR1 and CDR2: SGHKS, YYEKEE (reference sequence).

This chain links TRBV19 with TRBJ1-5; maybe TRBD1 (5 bases). In germline, CDR1 is LNHDA, CDR2 SQIVND (reference sequence). V was trimmed by 9 bases and J by 1 base, leaving 16 bases between them. The CDR3 totals 15 residues. CDR3 sequence reads: CASRDQGSSNQPQHF. CDR3 in DNA: TGTGCCAGCCGCGATCAGGGCTCCAGCAATCAGCCCCAGCATTTT.

This clonotype has at least ten counts. This chain uses TRBV20-1 with TRBJ2-3; 8 bases line up with TRBD1. Per the germline V gene, CDR1 is DFQATT and CDR2 is SNEGSKA (reference sequence). The V gene end was trimmed by 6 bases and the J gene end by 4 bases; junction bases not matched to a gene: 12. The CDR3 is 15 amino acids. The CDR3 DNA reads TGCAGTGCCCAACGACAGGGGAAATCCGCAGATACGCAGTATTTT. Translating gives CSAQRQGKSADTQYF.

This clonotype was picked up many times. This chain connects TRBV27 to TRBJ2-7; D possibly corresponds to TRBD1 (5 bases). This CDR3 is built from 13 residues. The germline CDR1 and CDR2 sequences are MNHEY and SMNVEV (reference sequence). V was trimmed by 2 bases and J by 6 bases, leaving 11 bases between them. The CDR3 sequence is CASSLVQGGEQYF. CDR3 nucleotide sequence: TGTGCCAGCAGTTTAGTCCAGGGCGGCGAGCAGTACTTC.

This clonotype was counted a single time. The J gene is TRBJ1-1, the V gene TRBV29-1; unclear D gene. With 0 bases removed from V and 0 bases from J, the gap between germline ends came to 8 bases. Per germline, CDR1 SQVTM and CDR2 ANQGSEA. This CDR3 contains 14 residues. DNA of the CDR3: TGCAGCGTTGAAGATTCCCGGGTGAACACTGAAGCTTTCTTT. Residues: CSVEDSRVNTEAFF.

This chain connects TRBV11-1 to TRBJ2-2; 8 bases line up with TRBD1. The CDR3 is 14 residues long. The germline V gene encodes CDR1 SGHAT and CDR2 FQDESV (reference sequence). The V and J ends lost 6 bases and 7 bases, in that order; junction bases with no gene match: 7. The CDR3 DNA reads as TGTGCCAGCAGAGCCGGACAGGGCGTCGGGGAGCTGTTTTTT. It codes for CASRAGQGVGELFF.

V gene TRBV5-1 combines with J gene TRBJ2-3; TRBD2 might be the D (6 bases). Germline V CDR1 and CDR2: SGHRS, YFSETQ. CDR3 length equals 13 residues. Trimming took 4 bases from V and 6 from J, leaving 12 bases between them. CDR3 in amino acids: CASSQNLADTQYF. DNA of the CDR3: TGCGCCAGCAGCCAAAATCTAGCGGATACGCAGTATTTT.

This clonotype was counted a few times. The V call is TRBV2, the J call TRBJ2-2; D is uncertain. Germline values: CDR1 SNHLY, CDR2 FYNNEI. CDR3 length equals 14 residues. Trimming took off 0 bases at V and 7 bases at J, with 9 bases between the two ends. The CDR3 DNA reads as TGTGCCAGCAGTGAAGCGCTTCAAGGCGGGGAGCTGTTTTTT. Translating gives CASSEALQGGELFF.

Turning to this clonotype: Given the absence of the conserved phenylalanine or tryptophan at the CDR3 end, a read error is likely. The chain couples TRBV20-1 to TRBJ2-4; D perhaps matches TRBD2 (6 bases). CDR1 and CDR2 (germline): DFQATT, SNEGSKA (reference sequence). The CDR3 totals 23 residues. V dropped 1 base and J dropped 0 bases, with 34 bases sitting between them. CDR3: CSARAPDAGSGFGTGLAKNIQYL. Written as DNA, the CDR3 is TGCAGTGCTAGAGCTCCCGACGCCGGGAGTGGGTTCGGAACCGGACTAGCCAAAAACATTCAGTACCTC.

The V call is TRBV9, the J call TRBJ2-2; 7 bases align to TRBD2. CDR3 length equals 15 residues. CDR1 is SGDLS and CDR2 is YYNGEE in the germline V gene. J lost 6 bases, V lost 3 bases, and 8 bases had no gene match. The chain's CDR3 is CASSGREGRAGELFF. The CDR3 DNA reads TGTGCCAGCAGCGGCAGGGAGGGACGGGCCGGGGAGCTGTTTTTT.

This clonotype was found many times. This rearrangement joins TRBV5-1 to TRBJ2-7, with 8 nucleotides matching TRBD1. Trimming at V came to 1 base and at J to 1 base, leaving 4 bases not matched to a gene. The germline V gene encodes CDR1 SGHRS and CDR2 YFSETQ. CDR3 length: 15 amino acids. This CDR3 is CASSLSQGASYEQYF. CDR3 bases: TGCGCCAGCAGCTTGTCCCAGGGGGCATCCTACGAGCAGTACTTC.

This clonotype showed up just a few times. This CDR3 reads CASSPVNPLSSGANVLTF. The CDR3 nucleotides read TGTGCCAGCAGTCCAGTAAACCCATTAAGCTCTGGGGCCAACGTCCTGACTTTC. The chain recombines TRBV2 with TRBJ2-6; D not resolved. The CDR3 is made up of 18 amino acids. Germline V lookup: CDR1 SNHLY, CDR2 FYNNEI. V lost 5 bases and J 0 bases, leaving 17 bases between the germline ends.

This clonotype was seen at least ten times. The chain recombines TRBV15 with TRBJ1-1; possibly TRBD1 for D (6 bases). Deletions cut 1 base from V and 8 bases from J, with 11 bases between. Germline CDR1 is LNHNV and CDR2 is YYDKDF (reference sequence). The CDR3 runs to 13 residues. The CDR3 DNA reads as TGTGCCACCAGCAGAGTAAGGGGGACGGAAGCTTTCTTT. Residues: CATSRVRGTEAFF.

The sample holds a few counts of this clonotype. V is TRBV20-1 and J is TRBJ2-3; 14 bases match TRBD2. The V gene's germline CDR1 is DFQATT and CDR2 SNEGSKA (reference sequence). This CDR3 region has 18 residues. J was trimmed by 1 base and V by 3 bases; bases with no gene match: 9. CDR3 sequence: CSARGGLAGVGRTDTQYF. The CDR3 nucleotides are TGCAGTGCTAGGGGGGGACTAGCGGGGGTGGGGCGCACAGATACGCAGTATTTT.

This clonotype has at least ten counts. This chain connects TRBV6-1 to TRBJ1-2; D remains ambiguous. This CDR3 has 14 amino acids. Germline V gives CDR1 MNHNS, CDR2 SASEGT. The V end was cut by 2 bases, the J end by 8 bases, with 15 bases between. CDR3 sequence reads: CASSESWQAAGYTF. The CDR3 region has the DNA TGTGCCAGCAGTGAATCTTGGCAGGCAGCGGGCTACACCTTC.

Regarding this clonotype: This may come from a read error, since a much larger clone is one base off. J is TRBJ2-1 and V is TRBV7-3; TRBD2 matches 8 bases. The CDR3 has 16 residues. The germline V gene has CDR1 SGHTA and CDR2 FQGTGA. As DNA, the CDR3 is TGTGCCAGCAACTTAAGTGCTAGCGGGTTCTACAATGAGCAGTTCTTC. Protein product: CASNLSASGFYNEQFF.

This clonotype was seen many times. The rearrangement uses TRBV29-1 and TRBJ2-5; TRBD2 agrees at 10 bases. This CDR3 has 14 amino acids. With 5 bases clipped from V and 4 bases from J, the junction kept 7 bases outside the gene matches. Germline CDR1 SQVTM, CDR2 ANQGSEA. The CDR3 nucleotides read TGCAGCGTTTACACTAGCGGGGCCCTAGAGACCCAGTACTTC. Protein sequence: CSVYTSGALETQYF.

This clonotype was seen ten or more times. The rearrangement joins TRBV11-2 to TRBJ2-2; D is ambiguous. Deletions cut 1 base from V and 1 base from J, with 10 bases between. The CDR3 is made up of 16 amino acids. CDR1 SGHAT and CDR2 FQNNGV come from the germline V gene. The CDR3 DNA sequence: TGTGCCAGCAGCTTAGGACCGCTGGAGAACACCGGGGAGCTGTTTTTT. Translation gives CASSLGPLENTGELFF.

This chain links TRBV20-1 with TRBJ1-2, with D maybe TRBD1 (6 bases). Germline-derived CDR1 and CDR2 are DFQATT and SNEGSKA (reference sequence). The length of the CDR3 is 13 residues. Deletions cut 5 bases from V and 5 bases from J, with 15 bases between. CDR3 in DNA: TGCAGTGCTGCGCGACAGGAAACTTATGGCTACACCTTC. Amino acids: CSAARQETYGYTF.

On this clonotype itself: In this CDR3 the conserved last residue, phenylalanine or tryptophan, is missing, so a read error is likely. This chain connects TRBV20-1 to TRBJ2-5; D is ambiguous. V lost 4 bases to trimming and J lost 0 bases, with 12 bases between them. There are 14 residues in the CDR3. Germline values: CDR1 DFQATT, CDR2 SNEGSKA (reference sequence). The CDR3 bases are TGCAGTGCTAAGATTAGTCGGGACCAAGAGACCCAGTACTTG. It yields the protein CSAKISRDQETQYL.

The table lists this clonotype with many counts. The chain links TRBV30 to TRBJ2-7; TRBD2 might be the D (5 bases). V lost 2 bases and J lost 2, with 10 bases in between. This CDR3 is 13 amino acids long. Germline V gene lookup returns CDR1 GTSNPN and CDR2 SVGIG (reference sequence). The CDR3 region has the DNA TGTGCCTGGAGTAGTAGCGTGGCCTACGAGCAGTACTTC. This gives the protein CAWSSSVAYEQYF.

This clonotype was counted a few times. J is TRBJ1-6 and V is TRBV30, with D tentatively TRBD1 (5 bases). V was shortened by 1 base and J by 1 base, with 8 bases between the two germline ends. CDR3 length: 15 amino acids. Looked up from germline, CDR1 is GTSNPN and CDR2 is SVGIG (reference sequence). The CDR3 sequence is CAWSGGISYNSPLHF. The CDR3, as DNA: TGTGCCTGGAGTGGGGGGATTTCCTATAATTCACCCCTCCACTTT.

This clonotype was seen ten or more times. V usage is TRBV11-2 and J usage is TRBJ1-5; no reliable D call. The ends were cut back, 5 bases at V and 0 bases at J, with 11 bases in the middle. The CDR3 runs 15 residues. In germline, CDR1 is SGHAT, CDR2 FQNNGV. The CDR3 DNA reads TGTGCCAGCAGCCCGGACGGGAATAGCAATCAGCCCCAGCATTTT. Protein: CASSPDGNSNQPQHF.